Described below is a single T cell receptor beta chain sequence and its context. Its recognized antigen is unknown. No clone much larger than this one lies a single base away; base qualities are absent. The trial excluded patients who had a history of autoimmune disease or were on systemic immunosuppression. Peripheral blood for TCR sequencing was drawn from every dose cohort at baseline, at cycle 4 day 1 and at cycle 7 day 1. Samples came from an open-label, multicenter, first-in-human phase I dose-escalation trial of ivuxolimab. The trial enrolled adults with locally advanced or metastatic head and neck squamous cell, hepatocellular, melanoma or renal cell carcinoma. Before TCR sequencing, CD4+ T cells and CD8+ T cells were sorted from peripheral blood as separate populations. The data stem from a study of OX40 agonist ivuxolimab in advanced cancers. Concerning the study at large: Ivuxolimab, which targeted the costimulatory receptor OX40 (CD134), was an agonistic, fully human IgG2 monoclonal antibody. Patients were allowed to have had prior anti-PD-1, anti-PD-L1 or anti-CTLA-4 therapy, and more than 30% of the dose-escalation patients had previously received checkpoint inhibitors. Among the 50 to 55 dose-escalation patients, approximately 20 had hepatocellular carcinoma, roughly 15 melanoma, 9 renal cell carcinoma and 9 head and neck cancer. Peripheral TCRbeta sequencing was intended to test whether TCR sequence diversity was altered and clonal T-cell expansion was caused by ivuxolimab. A male proportion of around 81% and a mean age of approximately 55 years, ranging from 23 to 79, were recorded for the dose-escalation cohort. The paper describes the monotherapy dose-escalation part (N of about 52 patients) of the phase I trial of ivuxolimab. Intravenous ivuxolimab was administered to patients every 2 weeks at six dose levels: 0.01, 0.1, 0.3, 1.5, 3 and 10 mg/kg. Three dose-escalation patients achieved partial responses, one with hepatocellular carcinoma and two with cutaneous melanoma.

The investigation overall reported the following: Low levels of normalized T-cell clonal expansion were also seen in some nonresponding patients. Which antigens the clonally expanded peripheral T cells were specific for was not determined. In partial responders in the 0.1-3.0 mg/kg groups, normalized peripheral clonal expansion was found to be among the lowest, especially among CD8+ T cells. Clonal expansion of both CD4+ and CD8+ blood T cells was observed from baseline to week 6 at doses 0.1 to 3.0 mg/kg. After ivuxolimab, expanded clones were on average more numerous among CD8+ T cells than among CD4+ T cells.

For sequencing of the TCRbeta CDR3 region, genomic DNA was extracted from the sorted cells. The immunoSEQ Assay was used for sequencing of TCRbeta CDR3 regions. The source is immuneACCESS, and TCRdb retained only in-frame sequences with V and J called. Part of the clones is not carried over; for the studies checked, unresolved V genes explain less than half of this, and the remainder is unexplained. The sample records fewer than 20,000 clones, around 70% of which are singletons. The leading ten clones occupy around 26% of the sample. The cysteine opens and the phenylalanine closes a CDR3 of 13 amino acids. The sequence is cut down to CDR3 DNA, 39 bases in frame from base 1. CDR1 and CDR2, looked up from the germline V gene (reference sequence), are GTSNPN and SVGIG. V lost 0 bases and J lost 2 bases; the stretch between them is 7 bases long.

The clonotype originates from an adult with an advanced solid tumor such as melanoma, head and neck, liver or kidney cancer. Sequences were derived from CD4+ or CD8+ T cells sorted from blood, sampled in a trial of the OX40 agonist ivuxolimab. This chain is built from TRBV30 and TRBJ1-2; no D segment can be confidently identified. The encoded CDR3 is CAWSVHSNYGYTF. The DNA sequence is as follows: TGTGCCTGGAGTGTACACAGCAACTATGGCTACACCTTC. Extended through the reference TRBV30 and TRBJ1-2 proteins, this CDR3 yields the full variable domain: SQTIHQWPATLVQPVGSPLSLECTVEGTSNPNLYWYRQAAGRGLQLLFYSVGIGQISSEVPQNLSASRPQDRQFILSSKKLLLSDSGFYLCAWSVHSNYGYTFGSGTRLTVV.